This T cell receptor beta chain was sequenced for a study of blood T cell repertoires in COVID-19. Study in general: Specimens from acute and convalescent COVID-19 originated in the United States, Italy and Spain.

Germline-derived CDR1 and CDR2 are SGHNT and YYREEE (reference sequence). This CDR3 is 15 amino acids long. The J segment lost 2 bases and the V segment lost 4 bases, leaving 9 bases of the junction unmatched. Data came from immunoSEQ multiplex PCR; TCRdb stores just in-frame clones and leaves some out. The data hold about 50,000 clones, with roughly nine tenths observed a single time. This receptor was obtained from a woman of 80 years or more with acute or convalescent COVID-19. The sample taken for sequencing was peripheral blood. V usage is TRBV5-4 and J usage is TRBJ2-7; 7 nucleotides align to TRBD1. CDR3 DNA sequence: TGTGCCAGCAGCCCGGGTATAGGGACAGCCTACGAGCAGTACTTC. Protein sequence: CASSPGIGTAYEQYF.